These T cell receptor beta chains were read from a single sample in a study of shared clonotypes between healthy human individuals. TCRdb keeps only in-frame clones here, not all; method: immunoSEQ multiplex PCR. Found here are roughly 590,000 clones, about 95% of them singletons; the top ten hold 0.085% to 0.11%. The sequencing input was naive CD8+ T cells sorted from blood. These TCRs come from a woman aged 25 to 39 in good health. CDR3s include the opening cysteine and the closing phenylalanine or tryptophan. The D gene is left open where the match is weak. Rows may omit the clone size; those that give it use once, few, many or a size class.

size: NA; V: TRBV2; D: TRBD2; J: TRBJ2-7; DNA: TGTGCCAGCAGTGAATACAAACTAGCGACTTACGAGCAGTACTTC; CDR3: CASSEYKLATYEQYF
size: NA; V: TRBV7-9; D: TRBD2; J: TRBJ2-3; DNA: TGTGCCAGCAGCGCCGGGACTAGCGGGGCCACAGATACGCAGTATTTT; CDR3: CASSAGTSGATDTQYF
size: NA; V: TRBV13; D: TRBD1; J: TRBJ2-3; DNA: TGTGCCAGCAGAAATACAGGGGGGAGCACAGATACGCAGTATTTT; CDR3: CASRNTGGSTDTQYF
size: NA; V: TRBV5-1; D: NA; J: TRBJ2-5; DNA: TGCGCCAGCAGCCGCCCGCGACAGGCTGTAGTTTTTACCCAAGAGACCCAGTACTTC; CDR3: CASSRPRQAVVFTQETQYF
size: NA; V: TRBV2; D: TRBD2; J: TRBJ2-1; DNA: TGTGCCAGCAGTGGGGCGGGACTAGCGTACAATGAGCAGTTCTTC; CDR3: CASSGAGLAYNEQFF
size: NA; V: TRBV10-3; D: TRBD2; J: TRBJ2-5; DNA: TGTGCCATCAGTGCTAGCGGGAGGGCCCAAGAGACCCAGTACTTC; CDR3: CAISASGRAQETQYF
size: NA; V: TRBV11-2; D: NA; J: TRBJ2-1; DNA: TGTGCCAGCAGCCCAGGGACGGGTGCGGGCGATGAGCAGTTCTTC; CDR3: CASSPGTGAGDEQFF
size: NA; V: TRBV27; D: NA; J: TRBJ2-3; DNA: TGTGCCAGCAGCTTAGGGGCCGGTGGAGGGGGCACAGATACGCAGTATTTT; CDR3: CASSLGAGGGGTDTQYF
size: NA; V: TRBV5-4; D: NA; J: TRBJ2-1; DNA: TGTGCCAGCAGCCCGGGGAGGCATGAGCAGTTCTTC; CDR3: CASSPGRHEQFF
size: NA; V: TRBV29-1; D: NA; J: TRBJ2-1; DNA: TGCAGCGTTGTCGCGGCAAACAATGAGCAGTTCTTC; CDR3: CSVVAANNEQFF
size: NA; V: TRBV7-2; D: NA; J: TRBJ1-1; DNA: TGTGCCAGCAGCTTAGTACAGTCCCCTTTCTTT; CDR3: CASSLVQSPFF
size: NA; V: TRBV2; D: TRBD1; J: TRBJ2-5; DNA: TGTGCCAGCAGTATGGACAGGGCCAACCAAGAGACCCAGTACTTC; CDR3: CASSMDRANQETQYF
size: NA; V: TRBV19; D: NA; J: TRBJ1-1; DNA: TGTGCCAGTCGGAGCGAGCCAATGAACACTGAAGCTTTCTTT; CDR3: CASRSEPMNTEAFF
size: NA; V: TRBV5-5; D: NA; J: TRBJ1-2; DNA: TGTGCCAGCAGCCTCTGGGACGGCAGCTATGGCTACACCTTC; CDR3: CASSLWDGSYGYTF
size: NA; V: TRBV28; D: NA; J: TRBJ2-1; DNA: TGTGCCAGCACCAGGGAGGATGAGCAGTTCTTC; CDR3: CASTREDEQFF
size: NA; V: TRBV27; D: TRBD2; J: TRBJ2-3; DNA: TGTGCCAGCAGCCGACTAGCGGGAGTCGTAGATACGCAGTATTTT; CDR3: CASSRLAGVVDTQYF
size: NA; V: TRBV4-2; D: NA; J: TRBJ2-7; DNA: TGTGCCAGCAGCCAAGATCGGGGCTACGAGCAGTACTTC; CDR3: CASSQDRGYEQYF
size: once; V: TRBV13; D: NA; J: TRBJ2-7; DNA: TGTGCCAGCAGCTCGGACATTTCCTACGAGCAGTACTTC; CDR3: CASSSDISYEQYF
size: NA; V: TRBV2; D: NA; J: TRBJ2-7; DNA: TGTGCCAGCAGTGAAAGCTCCAGTTACTACGAGCAGTACTTC; CDR3: CASSESSSYYEQYF
size: NA; V: TRBV2; D: NA; J: TRBJ2-1; DNA: TGTGCCAGCAGTGCGGGAAAGGGGTTAGGCGATGAGCAGTTCTTC; CDR3: CASSAGKGLGDEQFF
size: NA; V: TRBV6-5; D: TRBD2; J: TRBJ2-1; DNA: TGTGCCAGCAGATTTAGCGGGGGCAGGAATGAGCAGTTCTTC; CDR3: CASRFSGGRNEQFF
size: NA; V: TRBV10-2; D: NA; J: TRBJ1-5; DNA: TGCGCCAGCAGTGAGTCGCAGGAGTACAATCAGCCCCAGCATTTT; CDR3: CASSESQEYNQPQHF
size: NA; V: TRBV19; D: TRBD1; J: TRBJ2-7; DNA: TGTGCCAGTAGTATGTACGACAGGGGGGCCTACGAGCAGTACTTC; CDR3: CASSMYDRGAYEQYF
size: NA; V: TRBV5-1; D: TRBD1; J: TRBJ1-4; DNA: TGCGCCAGCAGCTCGACAGGGGAGGAAAAACTGTTTTTT; CDR3: CASSSTGEEKLFF
size: NA; V: TRBV2; D: NA; J: TRBJ2-2; DNA: NA; CDR3: CASTSGNSPSGELFF
size: NA; V: TRBV7-6; D: NA; J: TRBJ2-1; DNA: TGTGCCAGCAGCTTAGTGGTGGGAGACTCCTACAATGAGCAGTTCTTC; CDR3: CASSLVVGDSYNEQFF
size: NA; V: TRBV6-1; D: NA; J: TRBJ2-5; DNA: TGTGCCAGCAGTGAAGTTAATCTGTGGCAAGAGACCCAGTACTTC; CDR3: CASSEVNLWQETQYF
size: NA; V: TRBV7-9; D: NA; J: TRBJ1-1; DNA: TGTGCCAGCGGGGGTGACACTGAAGCTTTCTTT; CDR3: CASGGDTEAFF
size: NA; V: TRBV5-4; D: NA; J: TRBJ2-7; DNA: TGTGCCAGCAGCTTACGGGGATTCTACGAGCAGTACTTC; CDR3: CASSLRGFYEQYF
size: once; V: TRBV10-2; D: NA; J: TRBJ1-2; DNA: TGCGCCAGCAGTGACGAGAGGGGCTACACCTTC; CDR3: CASSDERGYTF
size: once; V: TRBV9; D: NA; J: TRBJ2-7; DNA: TGTGCCAGCAGCAATCGGGAAGGGGAGCAGTACTTC; CDR3: CASSNREGEQYF
size: NA; V: TRBV5-1; D: TRBD1; J: TRBJ2-1; DNA: TGCGCCAGCAGCAAGTGGACAGGTGGCCTGAACTACAATGAGCAGTTCTTC; CDR3: CASSKWTGGLNYNEQFF
size: NA; V: TRBV11-2; D: TRBD2; J: TRBJ2-1; DNA: TGTGCCAGCAGCTTAGATGGGACTAGCGGCCATGAGCAGTTCTTC; CDR3: CASSLDGTSGHEQFF
size: NA; V: TRBV27; D: NA; J: TRBJ2-7; DNA: TGTGCCAGCAGTTTAGGTCTCGAGCAGTACTTC; CDR3: CASSLGLEQYF
size: NA; V: TRBV19; D: NA; J: TRBJ2-3; DNA: TGTGCCAGTAGTATAAGCACAGATACGCAGTATTTT; CDR3: CASSISTDTQYF
size: NA; V: TRBV23-1; D: NA; J: TRBJ2-7; DNA: TGCGCCAGCAGTCAGAACTCGGACGGATACTACGAGCAGTACTTC; CDR3: CASSQNSDGYYEQYF
size: NA; V: TRBV11-2; D: TRBD1; J: TRBJ2-7; DNA: TGTGCCAGCAGCTTGGCTCCCGGGACAGGGGTTGGGGAGCAGTACTTC; CDR3: CASSLAPGTGVGEQYF
size: NA; V: TRBV11-2; D: NA; J: TRBJ2-7; DNA: TGTGCCAGCAGCGTACATACTAGCCCGGTAAACGAGCAGTACTTC; CDR3: CASSVHTSPVNEQYF
size: NA; V: TRBV28; D: NA; J: TRBJ1-1; DNA: TGTGCCAGCAGGGCCGCTGAAGCTTTCTTT; CDR3: CASRAAEAFF
size: NA; V: TRBV11-2; D: TRBD2; J: TRBJ2-1; DNA: TGTGCCAGCAGCCTAAGCGGGAAGAACAATGAGCAGTTCTTC; CDR3: CASSLSGKNNEQFF
size: NA; V: TRBV7-9; D: TRBD2; J: TRBJ2-2; DNA: TGTGCCAGCAGCTTTCCGCTAGCGGGAGCGTGGCTGTTTTTT; CDR3: CASSFPLAGAWLFF
size: NA; V: TRBV14; D: NA; J: TRBJ2-1; DNA: TGTGCCAGCAGCCAGGAGGCAGAGTTCTACAATGAGCAGTTCTTC; CDR3: CASSQEAEFYNEQFF
size: NA; V: TRBV27; D: NA; J: TRBJ2-3; DNA: TGTGCCAGCCCTAGACCTGGGAGGCCAGATACGCAGTATTTT; CDR3: CASPRPGRPDTQYF
size: once; V: TRBV7-8; D: TRBD1; J: TRBJ2-6; DNA: TGTGCCAGCAGCACAGAACCGGGACAGGGTTCTGGGGCCAACGTCCTGACTTTC; CDR3: CASSTEPGQGSGANVLTF
size: NA; V: TRBV13; D: NA; J: TRBJ2-3; DNA: TGTGCCAGCAGCTTAGACATCACAGATACGCAGTATTTT; CDR3: CASSLDITDTQYF
size: NA; V: TRBV11-2; D: TRBD2; J: TRBJ2-3; DNA: TGTGCCAGCAGCCCTGGGACTAGCGGGATGAGAGCAGATACGCAGTATTTT; CDR3: CASSPGTSGMRADTQYF
size: NA; V: TRBV16; D: NA; J: TRBJ1-2; DNA: TGTGCCAGCAGCCAACTCCCGGGGCCGAACTATGGCTACACCTTC; CDR3: CASSQLPGPNYGYTF
size: NA; V: TRBV5-4; D: NA; J: TRBJ2-3; DNA: TGTGCCAGTTCGACGGGGGACGGCACAGATACGCAGTATTTT; CDR3: CASSTGDGTDTQYF
size: NA; V: TRBV28; D: TRBD1; J: TRBJ2-7; DNA: TGTGCCAGCAGTTTTTTCAAGGGGGCCTACTCCTACGAGCAGTACTTC; CDR3: CASSFFKGAYSYEQYF
size: NA; V: TRBV9; D: NA; J: TRBJ2-1; DNA: TGTGCCAGCAGCGTAGACAGGACCAATGAGCAGTTCTTC; CDR3: CASSVDRTNEQFF
size: NA; V: TRBV28; D: NA; J: TRBJ1-5; DNA: TGTGCCAGCAGTTTTGAAGGATTTAGCAATCAGCCCCAGCATTTT; CDR3: CASSFEGFSNQPQHF
size: NA; V: TRBV7-2; D: TRBD2; J: TRBJ2-2; DNA: TGTGCCAGCAGCTTAGAGCCTAGCGGGAGCCCCGTCACCGGGGAGCTGTTTTTT; CDR3: CASSLEPSGSPVTGELFF
size: NA; V: TRBV5-8; D: NA; J: TRBJ2-1; DNA: TGTGCCAGCAGCTCCAGGGTTTTTCGGTTCTTC; CDR3: CASSSRVFRFF
size: NA; V: TRBV27; D: TRBD2; J: TRBJ2-7; DNA: TGTGCCAGCAGTTTAGCGGGAGGGCATGGGCAGTACTTC; CDR3: CASSLAGGHGQYF